This T cell receptor beta chain was identified in a study of CD8+ T cells in alopecia areata. Points from the study as a whole: Sharing of TCR sequences between patients (possibly for HLA-related reasons) was less clear than in mice. Scalp lesions, especially in alopecia totalis/universalis, had higher clonality than normal scalp.

This CDR3 contains 16 residues. V lost 0 bases to trimming and J lost 3 bases; unmatched junction nucleotides: 7. Germline V gives CDR1 SGHRS, CDR2 YFSETQ. TCR sequencing used cDNA made by reverse transcription of extracted RNA. The data were produced by immunoSEQ multiplex PCR, yet TCRdb's version contains in-frame clones alone and is incomplete. The sample has 130,000 to 150,000 clones, over 45% seen once. This clone has more than one count but fewer than ten. Its antigen remains unidentified. What was sequenced was CD4+ T cells sorted from blood. This sequence was found in a human donor with alopecia areata. V usage is TRBV5-1 and J usage is TRBJ2-5, with 8 bases fitting TRBD1. CDR3 in amino acids: CASSLAVGTGKETQYF. The CDR3 nucleotides are TGCGCCAGCAGCTTGGCCGTGGGGACAGGCAAAGAGACCCAGTACTTC.